Listed below are T cell receptor beta chains from one sample, sequenced in a study of beta chain features in type 1 diabetes. TCRdb's table, derived via immunoSEQ multiplex PCR, lists solely in-frame clones and lacks some. The sample holds approximately 200,000 clones, about 10% seen once. Material: naive CD4+ T cells from blood. The receptors stem from a woman younger than 30 in good health. The CDR3 runs from the conserved cysteine through the conserved F or W. D genes are given only for firm matches. Size values are once, few and many counts, or a class for expanded clones, and some rows have none.

J: TRBJ1-1
size: few
D: .
V: TRBV5-1
DNA: TGCGCCAGCAGCTTGGTAGGGGACACTGAAGCTTTCTTT
CDR3: CASSLVGDTEAFF

J: TRBJ2-7
size: few
D: TRBD1
V: TRBV7-6
DNA: TGTGCCAGCACCCAGAACCCAGGGGGTGAGCAGTACTTC
CDR3: CASTQNPGGEQYF

J: TRBJ2-7
size: few
D: .
V: TRBV5-1
DNA: TGCGCCAGCAGCTTGAATGTCGCTGTACCGAGAGGAGGCTACGAGCAGTACTTC
CDR3: CASSLNVAVPRGGYEQYF

J: TRBJ2-5
size: few
D: TRBD1
V: TRBV4-2
DNA: TGTGCCAGCAGCGGACCCGGGACAGGGGAGGAGACCCAGTACTTC
CDR3: CASSGPGTGEETQYF

J: TRBJ1-1
size: .
D: .
V: TRBV7-3
DNA: TGTGCCAGCAGCTTCGACGGAGGAAACACTGAAGCTTTCTTT
CDR3: CASSFDGGNTEAFF

J: TRBJ2-2
size: few
D: .
V: TRBV7-9
DNA: TGTGCCAGCTCCTTTTACACCGGGGAGCTGTTTTTT
CDR3: CASSFYTGELFF

J: TRBJ2-7
size: few
D: TRBD1
V: TRBV2
DNA: TGTGCCAGCAGAACAGGGGGGATCTACGAGCAGTACTTC
CDR3: CASRTGGIYEQYF

J: TRBJ1-2
size: .
D: .
V: TRBV7-3
DNA: TGTGCCAGCAGCCCTTTCGGGGGAGGGGCCTATGGCTACACCTTC
CDR3: CASSPFGGGAYGYTF

J: TRBJ1-4
size: few
D: TRBD1
V: TRBV30
DNA: TGTGCCTGGAGTGTACTTACAGGGGGGGAGGGAAAACTGTTTTTT
CDR3: CAWSVLTGGEGKLFF

J: TRBJ1-3
size: few
D: TRBD1
V: TRBV29-1
DNA: TGCAGCGTTGGACAGGGGCTCGGAAACACCATATATTTT
CDR3: CSVGQGLGNTIYF

J: TRBJ1-1
size: few
D: TRBD1
V: TRBV29-1
DNA: TGCAGCGTTGTGGGACAGGGAACTGAAGCTTTCTTT
CDR3: CSVVGQGTEAFF

J: TRBJ2-7
size: few
D: TRBD2
V: TRBV4-2
DNA: TGTGCCAGCAGCCAATCTTCGCGGGAGAGGTCCTACGAGCAGTACTTC
CDR3: CASSQSSRERSYEQYF

J: TRBJ2-7
size: .
D: .
V: TRBV18
DNA: TGTGCCAGCTCACTTCTTGGGGCTCCGACCTACGAGCAGTACTTC
CDR3: CASSLLGAPTYEQYF

J: TRBJ1-1
size: .
D: .
V: TRBV6-1
DNA: TGTGCCAGCAGTATCGGAACAGCGAACACTGAAGCTTTCTTT
CDR3: CASSIGTANTEAFF

J: TRBJ2-1
size: .
D: TRBD2
V: TRBV10-1
DNA: TGCGCCAGCAGTGAGCGAGGACTAGCGTACAATGAGCAGTTCTTC
CDR3: CASSERGLAYNEQFF

J: TRBJ1-5
size: .
D: .
V: TRBV5-1
DNA: TGCGCCAGCAGCTTGGCGGGGGGCGTAGGTCAGCCCCAGCATTTT
CDR3: CASSLAGGVGQPQHF

J: TRBJ2-5
size: many
D: TRBD1
V: TRBV7-2
DNA: TGTGCCAGCAGCCCCTGGACAGGTCAAGAGACCCAGTACTTC
CDR3: CASSPWTGQETQYF

J: TRBJ2-5
size: .
D: .
V: TRBV5-1
DNA: TGCGCCAGCAGCTCCGGTCGTCTAGAGACCCAGTACTTC
CDR3: CASSSGRLETQYF

J: TRBJ2-1
size: few
D: TRBD2
V: TRBV5-1
DNA: TGCGCCAGCAGGACTAGCGTCTACAATGAGCAGTTCTTC
CDR3: CASRTSVYNEQFF

J: TRBJ2-1
size: .
D: TRBD2
V: TRBV7-9
DNA: TGTGCCAGCAGCCCAGGACTAGCGGGGGGCCCATACAATGAGCAGTTCTTC
CDR3: CASSPGLAGGPYNEQFF

J: TRBJ2-3
size: many
D: TRBD2
V: TRBV7-2
DNA: TGTGCCAGCAGATCCCGACTAGCGGCCACCACAGATACGCAGTATTTT
CDR3: CASRSRLAATTDTQYF

J: TRBJ1-2
size: few
D: .
V: TRBV11-2
DNA: TGTGCCAGCAGCTTGGGGGGGTCTGGCTATGGCTACACCTTC
CDR3: CASSLGGSGYGYTF

J: TRBJ2-7
size: .
D: TRBD1
V: TRBV18
DNA: TGTGCCAGCTCACCAAGCAGCCCTGGACAGGGGAGAACCTACGAGCAGTACTTC
CDR3: CASSPSSPGQGRTYEQYF

J: TRBJ2-1
size: .
D: .
V: TRBV5-5
DNA: TGTGCCAGCAGCCCGGGGAACATGGGCAATGAGCAGTTCTTC
CDR3: CASSPGNMGNEQFF

J: TRBJ2-7
size: few
D: .
V: TRBV11-2
DNA: TGTGCCAGCAGCTTATCCCCCGTAACTAGCAGGACGTACGAGCAGTACTTC
CDR3: CASSLSPVTSRTYEQYF

J: TRBJ2-7
size: few
D: TRBD2
V: TRBV5-1
DNA: TGCGCCAGCAGCTTGCTACTAGCGGGTCCATACGAGCAGTACTTC
CDR3: CASSLLLAGPYEQYF

J: TRBJ2-1
size: few
D: .
V: TRBV4-1
DNA: TGCGCCAGCAGTCCAAGTCCGGTTGGTATAAATGAGCAGTTCTTC
CDR3: CASSPSPVGINEQFF

J: TRBJ1-5
size: .
D: .
V: TRBV2
DNA: TGTGCCAGCAGTCCGGGATATAGCAATCAGCCCCAGCATTTT
CDR3: CASSPGYSNQPQHF

J: TRBJ2-2
size: .
D: .
V: TRBV6-6
DNA: TGTGCCAGCAGCCGAGACTTTGCGACCGGGGAGCTGTTTTTT
CDR3: CASSRDFATGELFF

J: TRBJ2-1
size: .
D: TRBD2
V: TRBV5-1
DNA: TGCGCCAGCAGCTCAACCGGGACTAGGGGCACTGAGCAGTTCTTC
CDR3: CASSSTGTRGTEQFF

J: TRBJ1-2
size: .
D: TRBD1
V: TRBV5-4
DNA: TGTGCCAGCAGCTTGGGGACAGGGAACTATGGCTACACCTTC
CDR3: CASSLGTGNYGYTF

J: TRBJ1-1
size: .
D: TRBD1
V: TRBV15
DNA: TGTGCCACCAGCCGTCCCGGGACAGGGTTGAGCACTGAAGCTTTCTTT
CDR3: CATSRPGTGLSTEAFF

J: TRBJ2-2
size: few
D: .
V: TRBV5-4
DNA: TGTGCCAGCAGCTTTATAACAACGAGGGCCGGGGAGCTGTTTTTT
CDR3: CASSFITTRAGELFF

J: TRBJ1-2
size: few
D: TRBD1
V: TRBV30
DNA: TGTGCCTGCTCGGGGACAGGACATGGCTACACCTTC
CDR3: CACSGTGHGYTF

J: TRBJ2-2
size: .
D: TRBD1
V: TRBV25-1
DNA: TGTGCCAGCAGTGATCTAACCGGGACAGGGGAAACCGGGGAGCTGTTTTTT
CDR3: CASSDLTGTGETGELFF

J: TRBJ2-2
size: few
D: TRBD2
V: TRBV5-4
DNA: TGTGCCAGCTGGACTAGCGGGGCCTCGAACACCGGGGAGCTGTTTTTT
CDR3: CASWTSGASNTGELFF

J: TRBJ2-5
size: many
D: .
V: TRBV29-1
DNA: TGCAGCGCGGGAGACAGGGCGGAGACCCAGTACTTC
CDR3: CSAGDRAETQYF

J: TRBJ2-2
size: .
D: .
V: TRBV29-1
DNA: TGCAGCGGTGACACGAGCAACTCCGGGGAGCTGTTTTTT
CDR3: CSGDTSNSGELFF

J: TRBJ2-3
size: .
D: .
V: TRBV15
DNA: TGTGCCACCAGCAGAGATCTTGGGGTAGCGACCAGCACAGATACGCAGTATTTT
CDR3: CATSRDLGVATSTDTQYF

J: TRBJ1-1
size: few
D: .
V: TRBV6-5
DNA: TGTGCCAGCAGTCGGGCCGAGGGTATTGAAGCTTTCTTT
CDR3: CASSRAEGIEAFF

J: TRBJ1-2
size: few
D: TRBD1
V: TRBV29-1
DNA: TGCAGCGTTGAAGGACAGGGCTGGGGCTACACCTTC
CDR3: CSVEGQGWGYTF

J: TRBJ1-1
size: .
D: TRBD1
V: TRBV5-4
DNA: TGTGCCAGCAGCTTAGACAGGGCGAACGCTGAAGCTTTCTTT
CDR3: CASSLDRANAEAFF

J: TRBJ1-5
size: .
D: .
V: TRBV30
DNA: TGTGCCTGGGACGGGGGGGCGAATCAGCCCCAGCATTTT
CDR3: CAWDGGANQPQHF

J: TRBJ2-7
size: many
D: .
V: TRBV19
DNA: TGTGCCAGTAGTACCGGACAGAGCTACGAGCAGTACTTC
CDR3: CASSTGQSYEQYF

J: TRBJ1-5
size: few
D: .
V: TRBV9
DNA: TGTGCCAGCAGCGTAGGAGCAGGGGCCCAGCCCCAGCATTTT
CDR3: CASSVGAGAQPQHF

J: TRBJ2-7
size: few
D: .
V: TRBV30
DNA: TGTGCCTGGAGTACCACTCGGGGGTACGAGCAGTACTTC
CDR3: CAWSTTRGYEQYF

J: TRBJ2-1
size: .
D: .
V: TRBV10-1
DNA: TGCGCCAGCAGCGATTCGGGACTTCGTTCCGATGAGCAGTTCTTC
CDR3: CASSDSGLRSDEQFF

J: TRBJ2-5
size: .
D: TRBD1
V: TRBV12-5
DNA: TGTGCTAGTGGTTTGGTACTGGGACAGATACAAGAGACCCAGTACTTC
CDR3: CASGLVLGQIQETQYF

J: TRBJ1-2
size: .
D: .
V: TRBV30
DNA: TGTGCCTTACACCTTGGGGGCGTCTCGCCCTCATTCGGCTACACCTTC
CDR3: CALHLGGVSPSFGYTF

J: TRBJ1-1
size: few
D: TRBD1
V: TRBV2
DNA: TGTGCCAGCAGAAGGGACAGGTTGAACACTGAAGCTTTCTTT
CDR3: CASRRDRLNTEAFF

J: TRBJ2-6
size: few
D: .
V: TRBV19
DNA: TGTGCCAGTACCGAGGACAGCTGGGCCAACGTCCTGACTTTC
CDR3: CASTEDSWANVLTF

J: TRBJ2-5
size: .
D: .
V: TRBV7-6
DNA: TGTGCCAGCAGCCTTGACCAAGAGACCCAGTACTTC
CDR3: CASSLDQETQYF

J: TRBJ2-7
size: .
D: .
V: TRBV6-5
DNA: TGTGCCAGCAGACCCGGGGTTGGGGAGCAGTACTTC
CDR3: CASRPGVGEQYF